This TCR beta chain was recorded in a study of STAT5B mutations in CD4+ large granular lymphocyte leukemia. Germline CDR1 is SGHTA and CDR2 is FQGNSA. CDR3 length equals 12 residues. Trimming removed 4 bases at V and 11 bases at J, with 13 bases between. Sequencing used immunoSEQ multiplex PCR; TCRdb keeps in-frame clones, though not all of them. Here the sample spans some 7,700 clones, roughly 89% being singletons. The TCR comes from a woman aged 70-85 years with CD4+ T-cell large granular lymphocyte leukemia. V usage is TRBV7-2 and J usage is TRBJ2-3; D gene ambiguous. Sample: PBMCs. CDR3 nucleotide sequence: TGTGCCAGCAGCTCCCTTGGGGTGGAGCAGTATTTT. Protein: CASSSLGVEQYF.